Given below is one T cell receptor beta chain in context. In the authors' workflow: Reference gene primers were amplified, and this amplification served to estimate nucleated cell counts. Method: immunoSEQ multiplex PCR; TCRdb's copy keeps in-frame clones and lacks some. The D gene and trimming were derived from the DNA, and the V and J assignments and clone size from that table. Seen here are a few hundred thousand clones, 85% to 90% observed once, and the top ten hold over 1.1%. This sample is drawn from a study of blood T cell repertoires in COVID-19. Trimming took off 3 bases at V and 0 bases at J, with 8 bases between the two ends. The germline V gene encodes CDR1 SQVTM and CDR2 ANQGSEA. This CDR3 contains 13 residues.

The sample comprised peripheral blood. This chain connects TRBV29-1 to TRBJ2-5; D gene ambiguous. The receptor comes from a man older than 75 with acute or convalescent COVID-19. The CDR3 bases are TGCAGCGTTGATGTTGGCAACCAAGAGACCCAGTACTTC. Its translation is CSVDVGNQETQYF.